This T cell receptor beta chain was recorded in a study of cytomegalovirus exposure and HLA in healthy donors. Findings and limits, study-wide: As a later analysis showed, a missense DCLRE1C variant was linked to trimming of TCR beta V- and J-genes. CMV antigen specificity of three CMV-associated chains was confirmed in vitro.

To note about this clone: Its antigen is unknown.

PCR was performed using 60 Vbeta and 13 Jbeta primers. Sequenced by immunoSEQ multiplex PCR; TCRdb stores in-frame clones only, minus some. The sample lists fewer than 180,000 clones; around 79% were seen once. Material: PBMCs. The source is a human donor in good health.

CDR3 protein: CASSFLLSSGRAHEQYF. The DNA for the CDR3 is TGTGCCAGCAGCTTCCTTCTCTCTAGCGGGAGGGCCCACGAGCAGTACTTC. V and J are TRBV13 and TRBJ2-7; 12 nucleotides agree with TRBD2. J gave up 5 bases and V 3 bases, and 11 bases lay outside the gene matches. The CDR3 is made up of 17 amino acids. Germline CDR1 reads PRHDT; CDR2 reads FYEKMQ (reference sequence).